Following are 5 T cell receptor beta chains from one sample sequenced in a study of blood T cell repertoires in COVID-19. Profiling relied on immunoSEQ multiplex PCR, and the TCRdb table lists in-frame clones only, not all of them. This table has just under 90,000 clones, about 88% appearing once. Material: peripheral blood. These receptors came from an elderly woman with acute or convalescent COVID-19.

The rearrangement uses TRBV5-1 and TRBJ1-6, with 7 bases fitting TRBD1. Trimming removed 5 bases from V and 9 bases from J; junction bases left unmatched: 8. The CDR3 runs to 14 residues. CDR1 is SGHRS and CDR2 is YFSETQ in the germline V gene. CDR3 region: CASRSTGELSPLHF. In DNA, the CDR3 is TGCGCCAGCAGGTCCACAGGGGAGCTTTCACCCCTCCACTTT.

The CDR3 reads CASSYEPGGTEAFF. The DNA of the CDR3 is TGTGCCAGCAGTTATGAACCCGGGGGCACTGAAGCTTTCTTT. The chain combines TRBV6-2 or TRBV6-3 with TRBJ1-1; perhaps TRBD1 as D (5 bases). CDR1 and CDR2 from the germline V gene are MNHEY and SVGEGT. Trimming took 3 bases from V and 4 from J, leaving 12 bases between them. The CDR3 length is 14 residues.

The chain combines TRBV28 with TRBJ1-1; D is ambiguous. From germline, CDR1 is MDHEN and CDR2 SYDVKM. The V and J ends lost 3 bases and 1 base respectively, with 12 bases between them. The CDR3 runs 15 residues. CDR3 sequence: CASSFRWQWNTEAFF. In DNA form, the CDR3 reads TGTGCCAGCAGTTTTCGCTGGCAGTGGAACACTGAAGCTTTCTTT.

V and J are TRBV5-1 and TRBJ2-3, with D possibly being TRBD2 (6 bases). V lost 2 bases, J lost 1 base, and 14 bases lay in between. The CDR3 contains 16 residues. Germline values: CDR1 SGHRS, CDR2 YFSETQ. CDR3 bases: TGCGCCAGCAGCTTTGGTACTAGCCCACGCACAGATACGCAGTATTTT. Amino acid sequence: CASSFGTSPRTDTQYF.

This clone was seen only once. This sequence joins TRBV9 and TRBJ1-5; D perhaps matches TRBD1 (6 bases). The CDR3 sequence is 14 residues long. Germline CDR1 is SGDLS and CDR2 is YYNGEE. V shed 2 bases and J shed 4 bases, with 10 bases lying between them. CDR3 nucleotide sequence: TGTGCCAGCAGCGTCGGACAGACTAATCAGCCCCAGCATTTT. Translated, it gives CASSVGQTNQPQHF.